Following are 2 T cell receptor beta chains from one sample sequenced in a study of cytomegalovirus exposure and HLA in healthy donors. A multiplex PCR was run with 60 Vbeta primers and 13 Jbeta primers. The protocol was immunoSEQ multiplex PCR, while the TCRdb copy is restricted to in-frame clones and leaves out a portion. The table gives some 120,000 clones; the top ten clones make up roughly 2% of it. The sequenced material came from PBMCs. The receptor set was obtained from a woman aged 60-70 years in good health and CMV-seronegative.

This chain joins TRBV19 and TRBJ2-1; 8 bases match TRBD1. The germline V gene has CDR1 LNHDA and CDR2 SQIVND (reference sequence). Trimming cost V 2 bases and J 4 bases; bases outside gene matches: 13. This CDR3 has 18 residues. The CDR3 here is CASSISPGQGPPYNEQFF. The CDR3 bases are TGTGCCAGTAGTATAAGCCCAGGACAGGGCCCCCCGTACAATGAGCAGTTCTTC.

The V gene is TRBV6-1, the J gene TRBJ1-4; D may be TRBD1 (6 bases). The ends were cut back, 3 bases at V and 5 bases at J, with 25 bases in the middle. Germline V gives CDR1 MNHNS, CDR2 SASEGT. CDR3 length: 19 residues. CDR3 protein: CASSDHWTEGAYSNEKLFF. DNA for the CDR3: TGTGCCAGCAGTGACCATTGGACAGAAGGGGCGTATTCCAATGAAAAACTGTTTTTT.